The clone carrying this T cell receptor beta chain was recorded once. In the PCR, 60 Vbeta and 13 Jbeta primers were used. Assay: immunoSEQ multiplex PCR; the TCRdb copy retains only in-frame clones and omits some. The table includes under 200,000 clones, just under 80% detected once. These data originate in a study of cytomegalovirus exposure and HLA in healthy donors. The receptor was isolated from a man aged 25-45 years in good health and CMV-seronegative. Sequenced sample: PBMCs.

The DNA of the CDR3 is TGTGCCAGCAGCTTGGGGACAACCTTTTCCTACGAGCAGTACTTC. It yields the protein CASSLGTTFSYEQYF. The chain uses TRBV5-4 and TRBJ2-7; perhaps TRBD1 as D (5 bases). Trimming left V 0 bases short and J 1 base short, with 11 bases between. The CDR3 consists of 15 residues. Germline CDR1 and CDR2: SGHNT and YYREEE (reference sequence).